The sample holds a few counts of the clone carrying this T cell receptor (beta chain). These data are taken from a study of T cells after yellow fever vaccination. In the study overall: Low-cell-number fractions underwent preparation using SMART-Seq v4 Ultra Low Input.

One entry per CDR3 protein results from TCRdb running MiXCR on the 5' RACE reads. Among under 250,000 distinct CDR3 sequences listed, around 7% were seen once. The germline V gene encodes CDR1 SGDLS and CDR2 YYNGEE. V shed 9 bases and J shed 2 bases, with 12 bases lying between them. The CDR3 is made up of 12 amino acids. The rearrangement links TRBV9 to TRBJ2-7, with a tentative D call TRBD2 (6 bases). This clonotype was sampled from a man aged 25 to 40 who received the YFV17D yellow fever vaccine. The specimen comprised CD4+ T cells sorted from PBMCs, sampled 15 days after the yellow fever booster vaccination. The chain's CDR3 is CATSEGAYEQYF. The CDR3 DNA reads TGTGCCACCTCGGAGGGCGCCTACGAGCAGTACTTC.